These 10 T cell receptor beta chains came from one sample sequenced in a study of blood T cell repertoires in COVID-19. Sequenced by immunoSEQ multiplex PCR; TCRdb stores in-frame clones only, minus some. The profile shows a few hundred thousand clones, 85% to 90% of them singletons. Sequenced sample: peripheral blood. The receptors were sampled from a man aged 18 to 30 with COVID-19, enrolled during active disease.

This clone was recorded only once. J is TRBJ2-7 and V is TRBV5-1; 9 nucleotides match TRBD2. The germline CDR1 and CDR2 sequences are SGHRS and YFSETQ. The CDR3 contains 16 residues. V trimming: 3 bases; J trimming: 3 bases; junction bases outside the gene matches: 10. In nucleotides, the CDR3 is TGCGCCAGCAGCTGGGATTCTAGCGGGATTGTCTACGAGCAGTACTTC. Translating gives CASSWDSSGIVYEQYF.

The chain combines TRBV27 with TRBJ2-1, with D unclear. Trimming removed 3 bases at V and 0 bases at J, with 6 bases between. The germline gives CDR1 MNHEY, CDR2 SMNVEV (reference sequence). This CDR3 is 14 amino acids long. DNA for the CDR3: TGTGCCAGCAGTTTTTTGAGCTCCTACAATGAGCAGTTCTTC. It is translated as CASSFLSSYNEQFF.

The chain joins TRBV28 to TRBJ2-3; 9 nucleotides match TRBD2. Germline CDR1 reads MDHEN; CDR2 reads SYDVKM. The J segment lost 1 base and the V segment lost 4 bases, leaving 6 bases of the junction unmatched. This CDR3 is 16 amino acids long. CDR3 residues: CASSSLAGSGTDTQYF. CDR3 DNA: TGTGCCAGCAGTTCCCTAGCGGGAAGCGGCACAGATACGCAGTATTTT.

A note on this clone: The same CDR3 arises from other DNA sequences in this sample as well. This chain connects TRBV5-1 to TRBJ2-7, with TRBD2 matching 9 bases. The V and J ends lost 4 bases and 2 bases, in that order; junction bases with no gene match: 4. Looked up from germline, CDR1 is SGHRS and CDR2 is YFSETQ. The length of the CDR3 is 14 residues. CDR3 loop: CASSLSGGPYEQYF. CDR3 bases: TGCGCCAGCAGCCTTAGCGGGGGACCCTACGAGCAGTACTTC.

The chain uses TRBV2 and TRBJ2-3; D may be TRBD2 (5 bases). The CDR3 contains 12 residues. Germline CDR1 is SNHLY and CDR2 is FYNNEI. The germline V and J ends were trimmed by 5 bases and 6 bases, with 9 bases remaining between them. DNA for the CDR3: TGTGCCAGCAGTTATGGCGGGGATACGCAGTATTTT. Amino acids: CASSYGGDTQYF.

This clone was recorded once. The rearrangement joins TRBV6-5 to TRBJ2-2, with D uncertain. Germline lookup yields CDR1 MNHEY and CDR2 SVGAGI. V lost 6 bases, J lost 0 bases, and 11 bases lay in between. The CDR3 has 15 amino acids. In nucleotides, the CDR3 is TGTGCCAGCAGCGTTACGGGTTCGAACACCGGGGAGCTGTTTTTT. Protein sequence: CASSVTGSNTGELFF.

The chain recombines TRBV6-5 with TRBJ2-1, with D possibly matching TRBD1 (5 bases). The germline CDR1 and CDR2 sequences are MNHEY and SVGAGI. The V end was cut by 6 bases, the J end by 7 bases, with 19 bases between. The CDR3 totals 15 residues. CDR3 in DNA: TGTGCCAGCAGCGCGATGGCAGGGTCAGGGAATGAGCAGTTCTTC. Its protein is CASSAMAGSGNEQFF.

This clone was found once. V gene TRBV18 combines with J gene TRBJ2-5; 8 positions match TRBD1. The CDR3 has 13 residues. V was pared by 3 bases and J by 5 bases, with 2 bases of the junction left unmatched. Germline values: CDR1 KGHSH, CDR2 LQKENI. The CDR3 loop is CASSPTGVETQYF. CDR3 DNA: TGTGCCAGCTCACCGACAGGGGTCGAGACCCAGTACTTC.

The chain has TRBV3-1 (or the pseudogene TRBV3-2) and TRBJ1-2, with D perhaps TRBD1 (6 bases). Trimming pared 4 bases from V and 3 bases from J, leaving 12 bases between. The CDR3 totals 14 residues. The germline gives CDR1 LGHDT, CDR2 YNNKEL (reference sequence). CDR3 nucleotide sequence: TGTGCCAGCAGCCGCCAGCGGGGGCACTATGGCTACACCTTC. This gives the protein CASSRQRGHYGYTF.

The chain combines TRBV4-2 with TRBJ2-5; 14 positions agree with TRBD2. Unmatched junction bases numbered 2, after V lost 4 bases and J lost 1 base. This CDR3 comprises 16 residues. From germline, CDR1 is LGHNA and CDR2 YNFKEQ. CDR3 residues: CASSPGTSGGQETQYF. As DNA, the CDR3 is TGTGCCAGCAGCCCAGGGACTAGCGGGGGCCAAGAGACCCAGTACTTC.